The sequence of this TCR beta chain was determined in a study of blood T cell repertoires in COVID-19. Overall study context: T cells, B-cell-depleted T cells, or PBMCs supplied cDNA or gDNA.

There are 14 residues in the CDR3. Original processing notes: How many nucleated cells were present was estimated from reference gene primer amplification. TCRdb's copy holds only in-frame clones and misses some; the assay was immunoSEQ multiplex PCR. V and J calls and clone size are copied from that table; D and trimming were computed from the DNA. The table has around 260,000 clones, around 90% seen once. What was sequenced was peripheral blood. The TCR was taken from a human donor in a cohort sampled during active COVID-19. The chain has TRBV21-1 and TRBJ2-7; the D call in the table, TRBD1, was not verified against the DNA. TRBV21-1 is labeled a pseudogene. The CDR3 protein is CASSKPQGWYEQYF. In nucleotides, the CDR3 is TGTGCCAGCAGCAAACCCCAGGGATGGTACGAGCAGTACTTC.